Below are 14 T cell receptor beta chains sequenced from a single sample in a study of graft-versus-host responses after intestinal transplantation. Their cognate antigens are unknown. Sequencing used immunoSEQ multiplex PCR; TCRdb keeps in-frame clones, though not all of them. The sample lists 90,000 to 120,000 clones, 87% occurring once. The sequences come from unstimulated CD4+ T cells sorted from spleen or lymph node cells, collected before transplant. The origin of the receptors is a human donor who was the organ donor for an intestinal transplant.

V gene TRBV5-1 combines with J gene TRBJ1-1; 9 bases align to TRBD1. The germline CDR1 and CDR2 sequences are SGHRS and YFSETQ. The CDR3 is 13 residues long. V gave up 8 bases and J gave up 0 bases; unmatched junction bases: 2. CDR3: CASNRGLNTEAFF. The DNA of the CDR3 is TGCGCCAGTAACAGGGGGCTGAACACTGAAGCTTTCTTT.

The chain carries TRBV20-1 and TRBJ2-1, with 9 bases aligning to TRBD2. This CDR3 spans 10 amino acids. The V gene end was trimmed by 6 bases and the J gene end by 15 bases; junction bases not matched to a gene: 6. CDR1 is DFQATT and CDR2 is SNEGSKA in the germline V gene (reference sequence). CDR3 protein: CSAGTSLGFF. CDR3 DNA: TGCAGTGCGGGGACTAGCCTGGGGTTCTTC.

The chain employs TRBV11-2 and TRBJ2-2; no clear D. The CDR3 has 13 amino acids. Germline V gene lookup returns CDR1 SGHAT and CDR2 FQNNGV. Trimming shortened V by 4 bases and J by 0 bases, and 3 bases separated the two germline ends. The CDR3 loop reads CASSYTNTGELFF. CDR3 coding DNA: TGTGCCAGCAGCTACACGAACACCGGGGAGCTGTTTTTT.

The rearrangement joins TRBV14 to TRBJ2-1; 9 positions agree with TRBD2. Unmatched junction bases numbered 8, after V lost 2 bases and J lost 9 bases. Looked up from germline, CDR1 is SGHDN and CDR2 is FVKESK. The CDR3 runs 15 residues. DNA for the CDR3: TGTGCCAGCAGCCAATTAGCGGGAGTATCGGCTGAGCAGTTCTTC. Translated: CASSQLAGVSAEQFF.

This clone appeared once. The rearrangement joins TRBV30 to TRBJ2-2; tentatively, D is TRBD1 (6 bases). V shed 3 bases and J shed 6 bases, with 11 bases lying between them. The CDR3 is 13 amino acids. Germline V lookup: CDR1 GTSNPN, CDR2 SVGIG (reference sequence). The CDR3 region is CAWREPGAGELFF. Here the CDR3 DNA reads TGTGCCTGGAGAGAACCAGGGGCCGGGGAGCTGTTTTTT.

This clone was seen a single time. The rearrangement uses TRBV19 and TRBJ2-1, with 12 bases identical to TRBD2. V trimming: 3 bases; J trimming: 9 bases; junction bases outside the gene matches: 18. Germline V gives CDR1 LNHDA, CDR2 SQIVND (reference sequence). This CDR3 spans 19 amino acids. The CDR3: CASSMLQLAGGYRRGEQFF. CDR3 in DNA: TGTGCCAGTAGTATGCTCCAACTAGCGGGAGGTTATCGCCGCGGTGAGCAGTTCTTC.

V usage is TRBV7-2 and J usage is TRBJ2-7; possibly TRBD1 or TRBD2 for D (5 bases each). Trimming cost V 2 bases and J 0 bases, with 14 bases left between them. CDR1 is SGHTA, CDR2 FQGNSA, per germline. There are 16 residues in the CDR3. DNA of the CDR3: TGTGCCAGCAGCTTAAGGGGCAGGACTGACTCCTACGAGCAGTACTTC. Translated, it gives CASSLRGRTDSYEQYF.

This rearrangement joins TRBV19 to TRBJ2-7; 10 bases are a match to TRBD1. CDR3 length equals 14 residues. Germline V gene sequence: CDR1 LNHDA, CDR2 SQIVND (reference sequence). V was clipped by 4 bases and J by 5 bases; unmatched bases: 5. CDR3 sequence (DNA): TGTGCCAGTAGTACGGGACAGGGGAAAAACGAGCAGTACTTC. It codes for CASSTGQGKNEQYF. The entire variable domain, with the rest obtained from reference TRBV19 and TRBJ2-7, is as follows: DGGITQSPKYLFRKEGQNVTLSCEQNLNHDAMYWYRQDPGQGLRLIYYSQIVNDFQKGDIAEGYSVSREKKESFPLTVTSAQKNPTAFYLCASSTGQGKNEQYFGPGTRLTVT.

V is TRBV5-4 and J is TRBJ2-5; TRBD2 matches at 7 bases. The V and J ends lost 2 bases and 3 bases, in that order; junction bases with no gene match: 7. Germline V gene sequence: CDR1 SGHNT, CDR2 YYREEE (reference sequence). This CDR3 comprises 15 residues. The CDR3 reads CASSFLSGGKETQYF. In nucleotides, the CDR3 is TGTGCCAGCAGCTTTTTGTCGGGGGGTAAAGAGACCCAGTACTTC.

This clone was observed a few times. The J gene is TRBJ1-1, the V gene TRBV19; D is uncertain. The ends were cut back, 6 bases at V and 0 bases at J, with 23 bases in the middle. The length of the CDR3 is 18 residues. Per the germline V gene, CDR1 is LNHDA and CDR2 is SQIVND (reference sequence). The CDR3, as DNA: TGTGCCAGTAGCCGACGCCCGTACGGGGATGAAATGAACACTGAAGCTTTCTTT. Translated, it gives CASSRRPYGDEMNTEAFF.

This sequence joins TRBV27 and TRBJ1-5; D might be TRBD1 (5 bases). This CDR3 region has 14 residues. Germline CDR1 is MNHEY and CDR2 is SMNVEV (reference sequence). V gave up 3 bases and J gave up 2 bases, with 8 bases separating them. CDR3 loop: CASSFSGGNQPQHF. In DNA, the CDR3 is TGTGCCAGCAGTTTTTCGGGGGGCAATCAGCCCCAGCATTTT.

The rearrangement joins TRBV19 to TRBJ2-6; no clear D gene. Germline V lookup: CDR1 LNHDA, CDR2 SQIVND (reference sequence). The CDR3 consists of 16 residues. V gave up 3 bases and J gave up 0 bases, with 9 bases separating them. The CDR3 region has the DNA TGTGCCAGTAGTATTCGAGGCTCCTCTGGGGCCAACGTCCTGACTTTC. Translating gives CASSIRGSSGANVLTF. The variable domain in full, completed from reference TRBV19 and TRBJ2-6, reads DGGITQSPKYLFRKEGQNVTLSCEQNLNHDAMYWYRQDPGQGLRLIYYSQIVNDFQKGDIAEGYSVSREKKESFPLTVTSAQKNPTAFYLCASSIRGSSGANVLTFGAGSRLTVL.

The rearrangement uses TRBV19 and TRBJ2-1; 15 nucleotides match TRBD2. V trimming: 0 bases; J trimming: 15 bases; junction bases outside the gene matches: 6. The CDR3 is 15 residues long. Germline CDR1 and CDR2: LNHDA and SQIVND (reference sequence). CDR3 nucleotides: TGTGCCAGTAGTATAGATGGGACTAGCGGGGGGCTGTGGTTCTTC. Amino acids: CASSIDGTSGGLWFF.

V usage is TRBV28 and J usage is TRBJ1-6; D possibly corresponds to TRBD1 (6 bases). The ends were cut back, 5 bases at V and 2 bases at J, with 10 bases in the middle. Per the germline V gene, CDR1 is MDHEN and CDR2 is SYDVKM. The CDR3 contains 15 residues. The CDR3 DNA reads TGTGCCAGCAGTAGGAGGACAGCCTATAATTCACCCCTCCACTTT. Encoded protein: CASSRRTAYNSPLHF. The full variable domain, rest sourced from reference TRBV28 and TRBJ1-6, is DVKVTQSSRYLVKRTGEKVFLECVQDMDHENMFWYRQDPGLGLRLIYFSYDVKMKEKGDIPEGYSVSREKKERFSLILESASTNQTSMYLCASSRRTAYNSPLHFGNGTRLTVT.